The T cell receptor beta chain described here comes from a study of T cell repertoires in cytomegalovirus infection. V was clipped by 2 bases and J by 10 bases, with 15 bases between them. Looked up from germline, CDR1 is SEHNR and CDR2 is FQNEAQ (reference sequence). The CDR3 spans 15 residues. This clonotype was seen more than once but under ten times. Its specificity is not known. TCRdb used MiXCR to reprocess the reads, holding one entry per CDR3 protein. The sample includes approximately 300,000 distinct CDR3 sequences, approximately 25% of them seen just once. The TCR sequence derives from a human donor in good health (CMV status not recorded). Some clones in this sample may be carry-over from other donors' samples. The material sequenced was cultured PBMCs, taken from culture after CMV antigen stimulation. This chain uses TRBV7-9 with TRBJ1-6; weak D call: TRBD1 (6 bases). CDR3 residues: CASSLRSGTKSPLHF. The CDR3 bases are TGTGCCAGCAGCTTACGGTCCGGGACAAAGTCACCCCTCCACTTT.